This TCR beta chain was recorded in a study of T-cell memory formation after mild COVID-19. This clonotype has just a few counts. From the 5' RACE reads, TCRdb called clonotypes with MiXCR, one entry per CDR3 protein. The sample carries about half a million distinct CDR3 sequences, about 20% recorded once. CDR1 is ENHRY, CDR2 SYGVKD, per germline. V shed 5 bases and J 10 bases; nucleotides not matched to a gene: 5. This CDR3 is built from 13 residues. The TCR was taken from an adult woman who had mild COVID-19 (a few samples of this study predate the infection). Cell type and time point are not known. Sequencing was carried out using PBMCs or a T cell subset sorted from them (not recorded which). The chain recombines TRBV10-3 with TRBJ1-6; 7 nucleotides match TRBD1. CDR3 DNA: TGTGCCATCAGTCCAGGGGGAGGCTCACCCCTCCACTTT. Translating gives CAISPGGGSPLHF.